This entry features one T cell receptor beta chain sequence. Antigen unknown. This sample is drawn from a study of chemoradiotherapy in HPV16-positive cancers. Study-wide context: Functional T-cell assays on a couple of HPV16-positive patients' cells defined candidate HPV-specific clones and common TCR motifs.

V lost 4 bases to trimming and J lost 1 base, with 7 bases between them. The V gene's germline CDR1 is KGHSH and CDR2 LQKENI. The CDR3 runs 13 residues. Study-level results: Candidate HPV-specific clones and E7-related TCR motifs grew in tumor during treatment.

Clones were read by immunoSEQ multiplex PCR, and TCRdb kept only the in-frame ones, dropping some. The data show more than 750 clones, about 88% seen once. This clonotype originated in a human donor with HPV-associated anogenital cancer. The rearrangement uses TRBV18 and TRBJ1-1; D is unclear. The input for sequencing was tumor tissue, taken from a patient who underwent chemoradiotherapy. DNA for the CDR3: TGTGCCAGCTCACGGGCAGCGAACACTGAAGCTTTCTTT. It yields the protein CASSRAANTEAFF.